This T cell receptor (beta chain) was found in a study of blood T cell repertoires in COVID-19. For the study at large: Spain, Italy and the United States supplied samples that represented acute and convalescent COVID-19. T cells, B-cell-depleted T cells, or PBMCs supplied cDNA or gDNA.

Authors' analysis steps: Estimation of nucleated cell counts was performed using reference gene primer amplification. Using immunoSEQ multiplex PCR, the repertoire was profiled, and TCRdb retains in-frame clones only, with some absent. V and J calls and clone size are as listed in that table; D and trimming were resolved from the DNA. This sample carries roughly 220,000 clones, more than 65% of them seen once, and the ten largest clones take 2% to 2.5%. CDR1 and CDR2 (germline): MNHEY, SVGAGI. Trimming took off 6 bases at V and 6 bases at J, with 12 bases between the two ends. CDR3 length equals 13 residues. In its sample, this clone was seen once.

The receptor comes from a woman in her sixties with acute or convalescent COVID-19. Sequencing was done on a sample of peripheral blood. The chain links TRBV6-5 to TRBJ1-5, with D perhaps TRBD1 (6 bases). The CDR3 spells CASSGDTGQPQHF. The CDR3 DNA sequence: TGTGCCAGCAGCGGGGACACTGGTCAGCCCCAGCATTTT.